Sequencing of this T cell receptor beta chain was carried out in a study of blood T cell repertoires in COVID-19. V lost 0 bases to trimming and J lost 5 bases; unmatched junction nucleotides: 9. CDR3 length: 18 residues. Germline V CDR1 and CDR2: SGHRS, YFSETQ. Profiled with immunoSEQ multiplex PCR; TCRdb holds only in-frame clones, not every one. The sample records 300,000 to 350,000 clones, around nine tenths being singletons. Across about two dozen US areas, participants ranged in age from about 18 to 90 years. Participant reports of clinical history set cohort assignment. Cohort 3 donors counted as recovered after two negative PCRs, clearance, or resolved symptoms.

The clonotype was recovered from a man younger than 40 who had recovered from COVID-19. The V gene is TRBV5-1, the J gene TRBJ2-1, with 12 bases lining up with TRBD2. The sequencing sample was made of PBMCs or T cells enriched from blood (not recorded which). CDR3 protein: CASSLDRFLAGGHNEQFF. CDR3 sequence (DNA): TGCGCCAGCAGCTTGGATCGCTTCCTAGCGGGGGGGCACAATGAGCAGTTCTTC. Based on the CDR3 plus reference TRBV5-1 and TRBJ2-1, the full variable domain is KAGVTQTPRYLIKTRGQQVTLSCSPISGHRSVSWYQQTPGQGLQFLFEYFSETQRNKGNFPGRFSGRQFSNSRSEMNVSTLELGDSALYLCASSLDRFLAGGHNEQFFGPGTRLTVL.